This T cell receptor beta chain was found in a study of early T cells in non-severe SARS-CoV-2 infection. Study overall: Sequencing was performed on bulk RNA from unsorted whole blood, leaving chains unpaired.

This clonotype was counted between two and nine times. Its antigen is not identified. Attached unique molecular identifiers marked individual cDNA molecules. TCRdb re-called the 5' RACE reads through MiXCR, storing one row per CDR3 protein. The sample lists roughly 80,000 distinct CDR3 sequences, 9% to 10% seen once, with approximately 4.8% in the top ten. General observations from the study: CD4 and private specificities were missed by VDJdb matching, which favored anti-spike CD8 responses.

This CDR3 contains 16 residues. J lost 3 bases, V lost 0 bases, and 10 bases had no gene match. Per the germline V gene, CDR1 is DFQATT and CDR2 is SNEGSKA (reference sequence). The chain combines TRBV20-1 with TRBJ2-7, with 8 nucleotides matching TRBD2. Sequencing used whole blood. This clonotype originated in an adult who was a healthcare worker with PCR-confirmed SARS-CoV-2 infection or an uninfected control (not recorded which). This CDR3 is CSAREPTGTRLYEQYF. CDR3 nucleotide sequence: TGCAGTGCTAGAGAGCCGACCGGGACTAGACTCTACGAGCAGTACTTC.